This is a list of T cell receptor beta chains from one sample in a study of OX40 agonist ivuxolimab in advanced cancers. Produced via immunoSEQ multiplex PCR; TCRdb's table is partial and in-frame only. The table records fewer than 95,000 clones, around 90% of them present only once. This sample comprised CD4+ or CD8+ T cells sorted from blood, obtained in a trial of the OX40 agonist ivuxolimab. These receptors came from an adult with an advanced solid tumor such as melanoma, head and neck, liver or kidney cancer. CDR3s include the opening cysteine and the closing phenylalanine or tryptophan. The order of the fields is clone size, D gene, V gene, J gene, CDR3 protein, CDR3 DNA. A D gene is named only where the DNA matches it firmly. Rows give clone size only sometimes, using once, few, many, or a class for an expanded clone.

NA	NA	TRBV7-6	TRBJ2-7	CASSVRDSSYEQYF	TGTGCCAGCAGCGTTCGGGACTCCTCCTACGAGCAGTACTTC
NA	TRBD1	TRBV7-9	TRBJ1-4	CASSRGQGAATNEKLFF	TGTGCCAGCAGTCGTGGACAGGGGGCTGCAACTAATGAAAAACTGTTTTTT
NA	NA	TRBV5-4	TRBJ1-3	CASRSTGGNTIYF	TGTGCCAGCAGGTCGACAGGAGGAAACACCATATATTTT
NA	NA	TRBV2	TRBJ1-1	CASSEAGAATEAFF	TGTGCCAGCAGTGAAGCGGGCGCCGCCACTGAAGCTTTCTTT
NA	NA	TRBV28	TRBJ1-2	CATPQRGTGYGYTF	TGTGCCACCCCTCAGAGGGGAACCGGCTATGGCTACACCTTC
NA	NA	TRBV27	TRBJ1-1	CASSLVGVNTEAFF	TGTGCCAGCAGTTTGGTTGGGGTTAACACTGAAGCTTTCTTT
NA	NA	TRBV5-1	TRBJ2-1	CASSLSGNEQFF	TGCGCCAGCAGCTTGAGTGGCAATGAGCAGTTCTTC
few	NA	TRBV27	TRBJ2-2	CASSLAGELFF	TGTGCCAGCAGTTTAGCCGGGGAGCTGTTTTTT
NA	NA	TRBV7-9	TRBJ1-3	CASSSPTDTGNTIYF	TGTGCCAGCAGCTCCCCGACAGATACTGGAAACACCATATATTTT
NA	NA	TRBV27	TRBJ2-7	CASSLSPTRLYSYEQYF	TGTGCCAGCAGTTTATCTCCGACTAGGCTATACTCCTACGAGCAGTACTTC
NA	NA	TRBV9	TRBJ2-7	CASSVGAGGSYEQYF	TGTGCCAGCAGCGTAGGGGCAGGGGGGAGCTACGAGCAGTACTTC
NA	TRBD1	TRBV7-2	TRBJ2-7	CASIPTGGYEQYF	TGTGCCAGCATTCCGACAGGGGGCTACGAGCAGTACTTC
NA	TRBD1	TRBV15	TRBJ2-5	CATSRGQGRETQYF	TGTGCCACCAGCAGAGGACAGGGAAGAGAGACCCAGTACTTC
NA	NA	TRBV6-6	TRBJ1-4	CASSYLSTNEKLFF	TGTGCCAGCAGTTACTTGTCAACTAATGAAAAACTGTTTTTT
NA	TRBD1	TRBV10-3	TRBJ2-7	CAISELQGAGYEQYF	TGTGCCATCAGTGAGTTACAGGGGGCGGGCTACGAGCAGTACTTC
once	TRBD2	TRBV7-7	TRBJ2-1	CASSLGPGLAGSDEQFF	TGTGCTAGCAGCTTAGGTCCCGGACTAGCGGGGAGTGATGAGCAGTTCTTC
NA	NA	TRBV5-6	TRBJ2-5	CASSLRGRAGGETQYF	TGTGCCAGCAGCTTAAGGGGGAGGGCCGGCGGGGAGACCCAGTACTTC
NA	NA	TRBV11-2	TRBJ2-7	CASSAPLGYEQYF	TGTGCCAGCAGCGCACCACTAGGCTACGAGCAGTACTTC
once	NA	TRBV7-9	TRBJ2-5	CASSYLNPPRYF	TGTGCCAGCAGCTACTTAAACCCCCCACGGTACTTC
NA	NA	TRBV18	TRBJ2-5	CASSPFVGTQETQYF	TGTGCCAGCTCACCATTCGTGGGTACGCAAGAGACCCAGTACTTC
once	NA	TRBV25-1	TRBJ2-2	CASSDRGSGELFF	TGTGCCAGCAGTGACAGGGGATCCGGGGAGCTGTTTTTT
NA	TRBD1	TRBV10-3	TRBJ1-5	CAISEHDREVQPQHF	TGTGCCATCAGTGAGCACGACAGGGAAGTGCAGCCCCAGCATTTT
NA	NA	TRBV4-1	TRBJ1-1	CASSPAPSNTEAFF	TGCGCCAGCAGCCCGGCCCCTTCGAACACTGAAGCTTTCTTT
NA	NA	TRBV25-1	TRBJ1-6	CASSDPGRSPLHF	TGTGCCAGCAGTGACCCCGGGAGATCACCCCTCCACTTT
NA	TRBD1	TRBV6-6	TRBJ1-6	CASSPSTGINSPLHF	TGTGCCAGCAGTCCCTCGACAGGGATTAATTCACCCCTCCACTTT
NA	NA	TRBV27	TRBJ1-5	CASRPGGFGPQHF	TGTGCCAGCAGGCCGGGGGGCTTTGGGCCCCAGCATTTT
NA	NA	TRBV19	TRBJ2-7	CASSPKGTLGYEQYF	TGTGCCAGTAGTCCAAAGGGGACGTTAGGATACGAGCAGTACTTC
NA	NA	TRBV30	TRBJ2-5	CAWNQGTQETQYF	TGTGCCTGGAACCAGGGTACCCAAGAGACCCAGTACTTC
NA	NA	TRBV5-5	TRBJ2-1	CASSLVSGEDNEQFF	TGTGCCAGCAGCTTGGTTTCAGGGGAGGACAATGAGCAGTTCTTC
NA	NA	TRBV2	TRBJ2-7	CASSEATGYEQYF	TGTGCCAGCAGTGAAGCCACAGGCTACGAGCAGTACTTC
NA	TRBD2	TRBV15	TRBJ2-7	CATSDGAGGLDRSEYF	TGTGCCACCAGTGATGGGGCGGGGGGCTTGGATCGTTCGGAGTACTTC
NA	NA	TRBV27	TRBJ2-1	CASSLTVALSYNEQFF	TGTGCCAGCAGTTTAACGGTAGCGCTCTCCTACAATGAGCAGTTCTTC
once	NA	TRBV9	TRBJ2-7	CASSVGGVGEQYF	TGTGCCAGCAGCGTAGGCGGGGTTGGTGAGCAGTACTTC
NA	TRBD1	TRBV18	TRBJ1-4	CASSPPGQGQEKLFF	TGTGCCAGCTCACCCCCGGGACAGGGGCAGGAAAAACTGTTTTTT
NA	NA	TRBV7-6	TRBJ2-2	CASSPLRGDTTGELFF	TGTGCCAGCAGCCCTCTGAGGGGAGATACTACCGGGGAGCTGTTTTTT
NA	NA	TRBV2	TRBJ1-5	CASREGFDSNQPQHF	TGTGCCAGCAGGGAGGGGTTTGATAGCAATCAGCCCCAGCATTTT
NA	TRBD2	TRBV4-1	TRBJ2-3	CASRNKREGQDTQYF	TGCGCCAGCAGGAATAAGCGGGAGGGCCAAGATACGCAGTATTTT
once	NA	TRBV5-1	TRBJ2-3	CASSWQDTDTQYF	TGCGCCAGCAGCTGGCAGGACACAGATACGCAGTATTTT
once	TRBD1	TRBV6-5	TRBJ1-1	CASRPGQENTEAFF	TGTGCCAGCAGGCCGGGACAGGAGAACACTGAAGCTTTCTTT
NA	NA	TRBV30	TRBJ1-1	CAWSRGRNTEAFF	TGTGCCTGGAGCAGAGGGCGGAACACTGAAGCTTTCTTT
NA	NA	TRBV27	TRBJ1-1	CASSLSGEKAFF	TGTGCCAGCAGTTTATCAGGAGAGAAAGCTTTCTTT